This TCR beta chain was observed in a study of cytomegalovirus exposure and HLA in healthy donors. The study, taken as a whole, reports: Later analysis identified 16,951 TCR beta sequences associated with HLA alleles, using a false discovery rate threshold of 0.05. Upon later analysis, HLA-associated TCR beta chains proved more clonally expanded than other, equally common chains. CMV serostatus was the sole immune exposure data available. Later genetic work tied a missense DCLRE1C variant to beta-chain V and J trimming.

Researchers ran the PCR with 60 Vbeta and 13 Jbeta primers. Assay used: immunoSEQ multiplex PCR; TCRdb lists only in-frame clones, some missing. The sample lists around 120,000 clones, around 85% occurring once. The germline gives CDR1 SGHDT, CDR2 YYEEEE. This CDR3 is 14 amino acids long. Between the trimmed V and J ends, which lost 3 bases and 5 bases, there was a span of 13 bases. With respect to this clone: Antigen specificity is unknown.

Sequencing was carried out using PBMCs. The chain has TRBV5-6 and TRBJ2-3, with a weak D call TRBD2 (7 bases). The clonotype originates from a boy aged 5-17 years in good health and CMV-seronegative. The CDR3 loop reads CASSSRGAGDTQYF. The DNA of the CDR3 is TGTGCCAGCAGCTCACGGGGGGCGGGAGATACGCAGTATTTT. Full variable domain (outside the CDR3, taken from reference TRBV5-6 and TRBJ2-3): DAGVTQSPTHLIKTRGQQVTLRCSPKSGHDTVSWYQQALGQGPQFIFQYYEEEERQRGNFPDRFSGHQFPNYSSELNVNALLLGDSALYLCASSSRGAGDTQYFGPGTRLTVL.